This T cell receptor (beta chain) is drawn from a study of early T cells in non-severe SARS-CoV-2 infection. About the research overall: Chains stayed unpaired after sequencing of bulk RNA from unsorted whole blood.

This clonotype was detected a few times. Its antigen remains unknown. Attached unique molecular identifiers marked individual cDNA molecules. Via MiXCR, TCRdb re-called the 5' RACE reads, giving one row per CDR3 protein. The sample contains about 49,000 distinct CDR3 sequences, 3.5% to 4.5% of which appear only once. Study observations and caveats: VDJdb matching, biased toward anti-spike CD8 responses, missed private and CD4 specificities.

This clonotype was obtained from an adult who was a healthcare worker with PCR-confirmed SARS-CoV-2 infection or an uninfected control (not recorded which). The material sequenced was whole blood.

In DNA form, the CDR3 reads TGTGCCAGTAGTACAAGGACAGGGGGCATGAACACTGAAGCTTTCTTT. Protein: CASSTRTGGMNTEAFF. The genes are TRBV19 and TRBJ1-1, with TRBD1 matching 11 bases. The CDR3 consists of 16 residues. The V gene end was trimmed by 4 bases and the J gene end by 0 bases; junction bases not matched to a gene: 4. CDR1 is LNHDA and CDR2 is SQIVND in the germline V gene (reference sequence). The complete variable domain, with remaining parts taken from reference TRBV19 and TRBJ1-1, reads DGGITQSPKYLFRKEGQNVTLSCEQNLNHDAMYWYRQDPGQGLRLIYYSQIVNDFQKGDIAEGYSVSREKKESFPLTVTSAQKNPTAFYLCASSTRTGGMNTEAFFGQGTRLTVV.